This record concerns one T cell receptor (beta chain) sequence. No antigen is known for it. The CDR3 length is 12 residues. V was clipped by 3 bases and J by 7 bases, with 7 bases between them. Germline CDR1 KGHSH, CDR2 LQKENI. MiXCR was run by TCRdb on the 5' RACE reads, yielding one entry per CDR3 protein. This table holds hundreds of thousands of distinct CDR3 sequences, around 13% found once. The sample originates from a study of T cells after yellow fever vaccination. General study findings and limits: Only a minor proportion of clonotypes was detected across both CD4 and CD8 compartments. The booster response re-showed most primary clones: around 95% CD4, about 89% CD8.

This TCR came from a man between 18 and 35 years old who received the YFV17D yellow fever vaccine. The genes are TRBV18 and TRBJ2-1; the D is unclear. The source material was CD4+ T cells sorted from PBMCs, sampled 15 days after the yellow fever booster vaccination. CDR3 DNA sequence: TGTGCCAGCTCACCCATGAGGAATGAGCAGTTCTTC. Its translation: CASSPMRNEQFF. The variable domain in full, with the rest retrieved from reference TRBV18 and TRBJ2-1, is NAGVMQNPRHLVRRRGQEARLRCSPMKGHSHVYWYRQLPEEGLKFMVYLQKENIIDESGMPKERFSAEFPKEGPSILRIQQVVRGDSAAYFCASSPMRNEQFFGPGTRLTVL.